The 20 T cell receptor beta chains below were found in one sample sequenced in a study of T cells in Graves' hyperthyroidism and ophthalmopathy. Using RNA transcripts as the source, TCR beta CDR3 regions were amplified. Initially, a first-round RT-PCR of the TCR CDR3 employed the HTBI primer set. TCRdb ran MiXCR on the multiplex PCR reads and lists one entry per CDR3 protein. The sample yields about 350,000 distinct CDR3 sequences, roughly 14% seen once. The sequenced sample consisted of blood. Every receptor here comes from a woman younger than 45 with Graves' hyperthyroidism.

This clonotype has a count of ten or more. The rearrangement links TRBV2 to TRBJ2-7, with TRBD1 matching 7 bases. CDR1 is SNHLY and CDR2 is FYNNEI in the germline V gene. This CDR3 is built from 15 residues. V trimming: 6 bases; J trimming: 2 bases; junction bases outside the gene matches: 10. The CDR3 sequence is CASRGLRGRPYEQYF. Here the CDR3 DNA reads TGTGCCAGCAGGGGGCTCAGGGGGAGACCCTACGAGCAGTACTTC.

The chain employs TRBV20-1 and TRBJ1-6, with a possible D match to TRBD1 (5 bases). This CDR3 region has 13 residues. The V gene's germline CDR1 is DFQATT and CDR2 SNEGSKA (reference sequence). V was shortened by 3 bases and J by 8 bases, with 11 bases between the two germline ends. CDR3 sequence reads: CSARGPGDSPLHF. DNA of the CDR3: TGCAGTGCTAGGGGGCCGGGCGATTCACCCCTCCACTTT.

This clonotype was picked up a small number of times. The CDR3 DNA follows: TGTGCCAGCAGCCCTCCCCCCGGGGAGTACGAGCAGTACTTC. Encoded protein: CASSPPPGEYEQYF. The chain joins TRBV28 to TRBJ2-7; maybe TRBD2 (5 bases). The ends were cut back, 6 bases at V and 4 bases at J, with 16 bases in the middle. CDR1 and CDR2 (germline): MDHEN, SYDVKM. This CDR3 region has 14 residues.

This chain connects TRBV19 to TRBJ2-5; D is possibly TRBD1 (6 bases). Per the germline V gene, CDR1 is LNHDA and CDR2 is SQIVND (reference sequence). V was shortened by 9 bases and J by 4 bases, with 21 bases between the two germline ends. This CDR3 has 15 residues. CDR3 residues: CASRPSQGRRETQYF. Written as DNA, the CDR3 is TGTGCCAGCCGACCTTCACAGGGCCGTAGAGAGACCCAGTACTTC.

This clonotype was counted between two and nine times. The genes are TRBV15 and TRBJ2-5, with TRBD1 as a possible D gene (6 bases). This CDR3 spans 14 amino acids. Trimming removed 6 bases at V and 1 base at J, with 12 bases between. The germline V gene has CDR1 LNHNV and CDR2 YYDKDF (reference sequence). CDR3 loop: CATRAWGLQETQYF. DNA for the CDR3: TGTGCCACCAGGGCGTGGGGGCTCCAAGAGACCCAGTACTTC.

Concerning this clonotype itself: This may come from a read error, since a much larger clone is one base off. The CDR3 nucleotides read TGCAGTGCGGCCCAGGGGAATCAGCCCCAGCATTTT. Translation: CSAAQGNQPQHF. This chain connects TRBV20-1 to TRBJ1-5; D is possibly TRBD1 (6 bases). The CDR3 totals 12 residues. The germline V gene has CDR1 DFQATT and CDR2 SNEGSKA (reference sequence). V lost 6 bases, J lost 4 bases, and 10 bases lay in between.

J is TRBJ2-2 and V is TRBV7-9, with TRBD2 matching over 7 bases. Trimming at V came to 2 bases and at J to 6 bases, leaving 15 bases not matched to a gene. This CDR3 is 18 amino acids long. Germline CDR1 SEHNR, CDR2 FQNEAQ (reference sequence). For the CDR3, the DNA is TGTGCCAGCAGCTTAATGTCTAACCGCGGGAGTGCTGCCGGGGAGCTGTTTTTT. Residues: CASSLMSNRGSAAGELFF. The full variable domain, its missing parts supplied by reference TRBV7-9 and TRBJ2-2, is DTGVSQNPRHKITKRGQNVTFRCDPISEHNRLYWYRQTLGQGPEFLTYFQNEAQLEKSRLLSDRFSAERPKGSFSTLEIQRTEQGDSAMYLCASSLMSNRGSAAGELFFGEGSRLTVL.

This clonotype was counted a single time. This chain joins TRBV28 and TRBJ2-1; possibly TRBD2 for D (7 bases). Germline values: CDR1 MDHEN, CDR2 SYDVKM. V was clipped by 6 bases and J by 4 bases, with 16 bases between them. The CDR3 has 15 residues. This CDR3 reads CASRVGGGGYNEQFF. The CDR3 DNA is TGTGCCAGCAGGGTGGGGGGGGGCGGTTACAATGAGCAGTTCTTC.

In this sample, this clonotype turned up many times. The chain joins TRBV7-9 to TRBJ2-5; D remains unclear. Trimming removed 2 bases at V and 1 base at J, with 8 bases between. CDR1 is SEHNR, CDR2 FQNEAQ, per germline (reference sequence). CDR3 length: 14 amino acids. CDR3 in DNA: TGTGCCAGCAGCTTATATGGCAGCCAAGAGACCCAGTACTTC. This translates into CASSLYGSQETQYF.

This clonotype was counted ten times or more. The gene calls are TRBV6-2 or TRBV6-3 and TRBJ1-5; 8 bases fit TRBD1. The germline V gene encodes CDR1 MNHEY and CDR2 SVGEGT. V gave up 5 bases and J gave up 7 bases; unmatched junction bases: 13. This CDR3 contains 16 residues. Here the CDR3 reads CASSDAQGGRGQPQHF. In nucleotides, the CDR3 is TGTGCCAGCAGTGATGCACAGGGGGGAAGGGGACAGCCCCAGCATTTT.

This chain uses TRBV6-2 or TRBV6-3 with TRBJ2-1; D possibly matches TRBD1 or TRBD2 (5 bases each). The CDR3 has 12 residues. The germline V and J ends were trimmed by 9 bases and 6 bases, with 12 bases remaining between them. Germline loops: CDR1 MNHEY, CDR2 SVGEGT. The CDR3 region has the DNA TGTGCCAGTGCTAGGGACCCCAATGAGCAGTTCTTC. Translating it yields CASARDPNEQFF.

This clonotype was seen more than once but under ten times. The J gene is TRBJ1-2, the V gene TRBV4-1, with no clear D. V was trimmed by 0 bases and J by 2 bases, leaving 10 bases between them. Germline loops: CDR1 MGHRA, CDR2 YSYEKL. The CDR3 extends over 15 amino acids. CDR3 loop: CASSQDPTRNYGYTF. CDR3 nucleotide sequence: TGCGCCAGCAGCCAAGATCCGACACGGAACTATGGCTACACCTTC.

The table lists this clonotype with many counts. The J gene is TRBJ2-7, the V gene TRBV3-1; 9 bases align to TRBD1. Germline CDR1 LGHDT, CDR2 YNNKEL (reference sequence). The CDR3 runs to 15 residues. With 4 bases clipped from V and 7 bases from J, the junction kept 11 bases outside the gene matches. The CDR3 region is CASSRNRDRVSEQYF. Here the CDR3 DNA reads TGTGCCAGCAGCCGGAACCGGGACAGGGTCTCGGAGCAGTACTTC.

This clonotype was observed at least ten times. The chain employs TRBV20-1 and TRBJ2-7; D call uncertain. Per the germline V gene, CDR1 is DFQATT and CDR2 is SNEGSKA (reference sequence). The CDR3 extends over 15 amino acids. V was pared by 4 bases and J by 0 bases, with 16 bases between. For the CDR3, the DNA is TGCAGTGCTACGGGTAGCCGTAGGAGCTCCTACGAGCAGTACTTC. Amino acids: CSATGSRRSSYEQYF.

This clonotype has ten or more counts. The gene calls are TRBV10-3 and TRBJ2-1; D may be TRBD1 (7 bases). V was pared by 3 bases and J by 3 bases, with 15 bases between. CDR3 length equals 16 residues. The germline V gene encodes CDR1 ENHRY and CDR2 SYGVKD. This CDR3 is CAISDRGTEFYNEQFF. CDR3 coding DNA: TGTGCCATCAGTGATCGGGGGACAGAATTCTACAATGAGCAGTTCTTC.

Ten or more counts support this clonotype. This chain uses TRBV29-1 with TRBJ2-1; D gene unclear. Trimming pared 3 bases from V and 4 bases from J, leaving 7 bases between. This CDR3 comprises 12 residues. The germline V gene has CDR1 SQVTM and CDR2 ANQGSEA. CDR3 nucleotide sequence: TGCAGCGTTGATTTAAGGTACAATGAGCAGTTCTTC. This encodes CSVDLRYNEQFF.

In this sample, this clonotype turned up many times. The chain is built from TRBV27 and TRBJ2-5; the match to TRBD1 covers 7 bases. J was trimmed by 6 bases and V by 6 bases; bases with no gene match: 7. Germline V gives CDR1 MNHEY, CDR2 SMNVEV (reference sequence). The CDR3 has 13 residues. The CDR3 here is CASRYTGEKTQYF. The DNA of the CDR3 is TGTGCCAGCAGGTATACAGGGGAAAAGACCCAGTACTTC.

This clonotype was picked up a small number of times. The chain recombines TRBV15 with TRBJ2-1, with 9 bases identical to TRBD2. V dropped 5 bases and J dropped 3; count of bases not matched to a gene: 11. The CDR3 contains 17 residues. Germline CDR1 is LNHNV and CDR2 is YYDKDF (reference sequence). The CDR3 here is CATSAEPRLADYNEQFF. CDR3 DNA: TGTGCCACCAGCGCCGAACCCCGACTAGCGGACTACAATGAGCAGTTCTTC.

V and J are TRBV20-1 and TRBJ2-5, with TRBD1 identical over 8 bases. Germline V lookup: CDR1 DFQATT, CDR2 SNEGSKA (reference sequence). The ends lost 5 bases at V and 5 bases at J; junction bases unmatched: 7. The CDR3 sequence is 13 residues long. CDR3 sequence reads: CSAHSRGLETQYF. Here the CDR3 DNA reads TGCAGTGCTCACTCCAGGGGGCTTGAGACCCAGTACTTC.

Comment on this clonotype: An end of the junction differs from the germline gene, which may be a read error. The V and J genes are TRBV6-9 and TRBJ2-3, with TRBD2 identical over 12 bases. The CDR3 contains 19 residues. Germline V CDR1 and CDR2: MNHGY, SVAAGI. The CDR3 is CASSYSATSGSFGTDTRYF. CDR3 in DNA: TGTGCCAGCAGTTATTCCGCGACTAGCGGGAGTTTCGGCACAGATACGCGGTATTTT.